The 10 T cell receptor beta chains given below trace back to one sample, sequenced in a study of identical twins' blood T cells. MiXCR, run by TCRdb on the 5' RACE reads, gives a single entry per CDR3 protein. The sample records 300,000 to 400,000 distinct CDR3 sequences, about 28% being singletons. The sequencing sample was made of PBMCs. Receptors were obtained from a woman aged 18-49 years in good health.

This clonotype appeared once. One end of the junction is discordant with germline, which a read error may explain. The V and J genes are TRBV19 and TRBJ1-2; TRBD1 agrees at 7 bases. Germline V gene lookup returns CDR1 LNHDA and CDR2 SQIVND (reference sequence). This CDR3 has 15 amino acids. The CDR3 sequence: CASSMRGRQGYGYTF. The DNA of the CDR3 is TGTGCCAGTAGTATGCGGGGACGACAGGGCTATGGTTACACCTTC. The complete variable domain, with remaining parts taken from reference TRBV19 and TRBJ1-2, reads DGGITQSPKYLFRKEGQNVTLSCEQNLNHDAMYWYRQDPGQGLRLIYYSQIVNDFQKGDIAEGYSVSREKKESFPLTVTSAQKNPTAFYLCASSMRGRQGYGYTFGSGTRLTVV.

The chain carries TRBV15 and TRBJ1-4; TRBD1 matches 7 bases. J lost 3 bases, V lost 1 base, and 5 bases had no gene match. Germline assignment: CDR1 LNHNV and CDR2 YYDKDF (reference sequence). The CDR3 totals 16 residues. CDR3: CATSRVGQVANEKLFF. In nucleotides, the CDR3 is TGTGCCACCAGCAGAGTTGGACAGGTCGCTAATGAAAAACTGTTTTTT.

The CDR3 sequence: CASRRDSICYTF. The CDR3 DNA is TGTGCCAGCAGGCGGGACAGCATTTGCTACACCTTC. This chain uses TRBV2 with TRBJ1-2; 7 bases align to TRBD1. CDR3 length: 12 amino acids. V shed 6 bases and J 9 bases; nucleotides not matched to a gene: 7. The germline V gene has CDR1 SNHLY and CDR2 FYNNEI.

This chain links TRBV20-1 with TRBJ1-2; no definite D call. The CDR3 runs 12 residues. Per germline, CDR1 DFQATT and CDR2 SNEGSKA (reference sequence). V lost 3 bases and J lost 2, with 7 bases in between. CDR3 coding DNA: TGCAGTGCTAGTCCGGAGAACTATGGCTACACCTTC. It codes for CSASPENYGYTF.

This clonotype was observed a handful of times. The CDR3 here is CAGGDRLMNTEAFF. The CDR3 bases are TGTGCGGGCGGGGACCGCTTAATGAACACTGAAGCTTTCTTT. The chain links TRBV7-9 to TRBJ1-1, with D possibly being TRBD1 (5 bases). The CDR3 covers 14 residues. Germline lookup yields CDR1 SEHNR and CDR2 FQNEAQ (reference sequence).

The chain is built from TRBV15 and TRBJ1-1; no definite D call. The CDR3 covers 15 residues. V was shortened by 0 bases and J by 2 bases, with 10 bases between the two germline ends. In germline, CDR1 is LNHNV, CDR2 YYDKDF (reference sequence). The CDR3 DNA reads TGTGCCACCAGCAGAGATTCGGGCAGAAACACTGAAGCTTTCTTT. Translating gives CATSRDSGRNTEAFF.

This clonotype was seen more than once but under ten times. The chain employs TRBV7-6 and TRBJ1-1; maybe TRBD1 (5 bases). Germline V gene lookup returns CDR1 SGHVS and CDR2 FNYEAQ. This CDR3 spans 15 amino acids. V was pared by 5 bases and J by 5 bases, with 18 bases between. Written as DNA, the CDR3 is TGTGCCAGCAGCGGCGCGGGGGGACGCGGGACTGAAGCTTTCTTT. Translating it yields CASSGAGGRGTEAFF. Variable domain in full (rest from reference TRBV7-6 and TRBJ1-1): GAGVSQSPRYKVTKRGQDVALRCDPISGHVSLYWYRQALGQGPEFLTYFNYEAQQDKSGLPNDRFSAERPEGSISTLTIQRTEQRDSAMYRCASSGAGGRGTEAFFGQGTRLTVV.

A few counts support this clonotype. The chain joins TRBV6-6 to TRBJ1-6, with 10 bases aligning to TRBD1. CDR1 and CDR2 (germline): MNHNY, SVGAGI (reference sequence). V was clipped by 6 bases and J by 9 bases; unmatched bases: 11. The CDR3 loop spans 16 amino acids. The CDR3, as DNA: TGTGCCAGCAGCCCCATGACCGGACAGGGGGGTTCACCCCTCCACTTT. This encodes CASSPMTGQGGSPLHF.

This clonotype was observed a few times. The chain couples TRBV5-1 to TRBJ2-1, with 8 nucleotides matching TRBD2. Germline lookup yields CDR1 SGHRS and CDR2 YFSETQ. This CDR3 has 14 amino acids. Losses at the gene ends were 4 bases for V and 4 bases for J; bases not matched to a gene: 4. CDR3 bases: TGCGCCAGCAGCGGCGGGGGGATTTACAATGAGCAGTTCTTC. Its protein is CASSGGGIYNEQFF.

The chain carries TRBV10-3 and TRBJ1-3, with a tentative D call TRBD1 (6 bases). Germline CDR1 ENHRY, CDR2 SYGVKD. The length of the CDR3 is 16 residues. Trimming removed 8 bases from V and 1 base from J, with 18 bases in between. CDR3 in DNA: TGTGCCATCGGTCCCGGGGGCGGCTGGTCTGGAAACACCATATATTTT. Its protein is CAIGPGGGWSGNTIYF.